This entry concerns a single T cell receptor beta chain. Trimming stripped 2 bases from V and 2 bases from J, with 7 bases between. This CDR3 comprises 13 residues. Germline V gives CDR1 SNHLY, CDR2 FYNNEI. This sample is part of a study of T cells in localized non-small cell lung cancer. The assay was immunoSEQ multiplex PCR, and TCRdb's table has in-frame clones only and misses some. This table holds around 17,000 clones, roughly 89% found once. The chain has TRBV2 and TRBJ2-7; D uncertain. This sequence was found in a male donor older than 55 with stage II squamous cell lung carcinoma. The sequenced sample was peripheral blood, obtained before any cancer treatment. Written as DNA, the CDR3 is TGTGCCAGCAGTGAAAGCCGTACCTACGAGCAGTACTTC. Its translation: CASSESRTYEQYF.